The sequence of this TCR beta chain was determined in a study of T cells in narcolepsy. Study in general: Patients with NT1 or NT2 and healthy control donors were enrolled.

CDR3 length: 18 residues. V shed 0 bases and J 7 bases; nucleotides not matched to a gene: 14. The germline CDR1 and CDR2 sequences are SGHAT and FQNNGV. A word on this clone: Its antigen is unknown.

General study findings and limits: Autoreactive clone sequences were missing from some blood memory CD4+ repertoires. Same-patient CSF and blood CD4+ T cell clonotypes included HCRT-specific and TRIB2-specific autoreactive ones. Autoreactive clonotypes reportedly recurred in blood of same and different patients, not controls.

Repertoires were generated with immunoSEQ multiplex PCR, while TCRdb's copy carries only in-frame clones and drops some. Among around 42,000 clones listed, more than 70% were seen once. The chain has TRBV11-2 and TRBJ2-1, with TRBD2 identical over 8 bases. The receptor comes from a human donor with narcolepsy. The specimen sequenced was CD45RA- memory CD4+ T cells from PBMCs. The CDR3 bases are TGTGCCAGCAGCTTAGATCTCATAGGGTCTAGCGGGTTGAATGAGCAGTTCTTC. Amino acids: CASSLDLIGSSGLNEQFF.